Following are 25 T cell receptor beta chains from one sample sequenced in a study of blood T cells in healthy people across ages. Through a sample-barcoded 5' primer and a J-beta primer mix, a second PCR was run for 7 to 11 cycles. MiXCR, run by TCRdb on the 5' RACE reads, gives a single entry per CDR3 protein. The profile shows hundreds of thousands of distinct CDR3 sequences, roughly 60% of them singletons. The sample comprised blood. The receptors were sampled from a man aged 25 to 40 in good health.

The chain combines TRBV20-1 with TRBJ2-5, with D possibly matching TRBD1 (6 bases). The J call is in doubt because the DNA end fits TRBJ2-7 better. The CDR3 has 13 residues. CDR1 and CDR2 (germline): DFQATT, SNEGSKA (reference sequence). CDR3 DNA sequence: TGCAGTGCTAGAGAATACAGGGTAAACGAGCAGTACTTC. Translating gives CSAREYRVNEQYF.

In its sample, this clonotype was seen a few times. This rearrangement joins TRBV12-3 or TRBV12-4 to TRBJ2-3, with 7 bases identical to TRBD1. The CDR3 loop spans 14 amino acids. Unmatched junction bases numbered 5, after V lost 5 bases and J lost 3 bases. The CDR3 nucleotides are TGTGCCAGCAGTCGACAGGGAACTACAGATACGCAGTATTTT. Translated: CASSRQGTTDTQYF.

Only a few counts were recorded for this clonotype. The chain links TRBV6-6 to TRBJ1-2; D uncertain. The CDR3 is 12 amino acids. V was trimmed by 2 bases and J by 5 bases, leaving 6 bases between them. Germline V CDR1 and CDR2: MNHNY, SVGAGI (reference sequence). CDR3 DNA sequence: TGTGCCAGCAGTTACGATGGGTATGGCTACACCTTC. It specifies CASSYDGYGYTF.

About this clonotype: A read error may produce the germline difference seen at one junction end. V usage is TRBV27 and J usage is TRBJ1-2; D possibly corresponds to TRBD1 (5 bases). This CDR3 is 16 amino acids long. The germline V gene encodes CDR1 MNHEY and CDR2 SMNVEV (reference sequence). The CDR3 loop reads CASSRAATGLGYGYTF. In nucleotides, the CDR3 is TGCGCCAGCAGTCGGGCCGCGACGGGGCTTGGGTATGGCTACACCTTC.

J is TRBJ2-7 and V is TRBV20-1; no definite D call. The CDR3 extends over 13 amino acids. V lost 4 bases to trimming and J lost 7 bases, with 17 bases between them. The V gene's germline CDR1 is DFQATT and CDR2 SNEGSKA (reference sequence). Here the CDR3 reads CSATGPGYNEQYF. The CDR3 bases are TGCAGTGCTACTGGTCCCGGATACAATGAGCAGTACTTC.

The table lists this clonotype with a few counts. The rearrangement links TRBV12-3 or TRBV12-4 to TRBJ2-3; the D is unclear. This CDR3 is 15 amino acids long. Trimming removed 3 bases from V and 0 bases from J, with 10 bases in between. CDR3 nucleotides: TGTGCCAGCAGTTTTTCCCAGTTAAGCACAGATACGCAGTATTTT. Protein: CASSFSQLSTDTQYF.

This chain connects TRBV29-1 to TRBJ1-1; D is unclear. CDR1 SQVTM and CDR2 ANQGSEA come from the germline V gene. With 4 bases removed from V and 5 bases from J, the gap between germline ends came to 17 bases. The CDR3 is made up of 14 amino acids. The CDR3 DNA follows: TGCAGCGTTGTAGGGTCCCGGGCTTGGACTGAAGCTTTCTTT. Translating gives CSVVGSRAWTEAFF.

This clonotype occurred a few times. The V and J genes are TRBV20-1 and TRBJ2-1; 11 positions match TRBD2. The CDR3 sequence is 13 residues long. The J segment lost 10 bases and the V segment lost 3 bases, leaving 5 bases of the junction unmatched. Germline CDR1 DFQATT, CDR2 SNEGSKA (reference sequence). CDR3 coding DNA: TGCAGTGCTAGGCCCGGGACTAGCGGCGAGCAGTTCTTC. As protein: CSARPGTSGEQFF.

In its sample, this clonotype was seen a few times. The chain has TRBV7-6 and TRBJ2-3, with D uncertain. The CDR3 has 13 residues. Germline CDR1 reads SGHVS; CDR2 reads FNYEAQ. The ends were cut back, 5 bases at V and 0 bases at J, with 6 bases in the middle. The chain's CDR3 is CASSPYSTDTQYF. For the CDR3, the DNA is TGTGCCAGCAGCCCATACAGCACAGATACGCAGTATTTT.

The rearrangement joins TRBV6-2 or TRBV6-3 to TRBJ2-5, with 10 bases identical to TRBD2. The ends lost 10 bases at V and 5 bases at J; junction bases unmatched: 16. The CDR3 runs to 16 residues. CDR1 and CDR2 (germline): MNHEY, SVGEGT. In DNA, the CDR3 is TGTGCCAACCCCTCCGGGACTAGCGAGGGGAGCGAGACCCAGTACTTC. It yields the protein CANPSGTSEGSETQYF.

This clonotype was found once. The chain employs TRBV4-1 and TRBJ1-1, with D possibly matching TRBD1 (5 bases). The germline V and J ends were trimmed by 5 bases and 4 bases, with 14 bases remaining between them. Germline CDR1 MGHRA, CDR2 YSYEKL. The CDR3 has 14 amino acids. CDR3 region: CASSSQGRGTEAFF. The CDR3 coding sequence is TGCGCCAGCAGCAGCCAGGGTAGGGGCACTGAAGCTTTCTTT.

This clonotype was seen a few times. This chain joins TRBV14 and TRBJ2-5; D is undetermined. Germline V lookup: CDR1 SGHDN, CDR2 FVKESK. The V and J ends lost 1 base and 4 bases respectively, with 10 bases between them. The CDR3 spans 14 residues. The CDR3 DNA reads as TGTGCCAGCAGCCAAGGGTTGGTAGGAGAGACCCAGTACTTC. Its protein product is CASSQGLVGETQYF.

The rearrangement joins TRBV4-3 to TRBJ2-3; the match to TRBD2 covers 9 bases. This CDR3 has 16 residues. J gave up 8 bases and V 2 bases, and 11 bases lay outside the gene matches. CDR1 is LGHNA, CDR2 YSLEER, per germline. CDR3 nucleotides: TGCGCCAGCAGCCAAACCCGTTTGTTAGCGGGAGTTACGCAGTATTTT. This encodes CASSQTRLLAGVTQYF.

This clonotype occurred a few times. The chain carries TRBV7-2 and TRBJ2-4, with TRBD2 identical over 8 bases. Near its end, the DNA agrees better with TRBJ2-7, so the J call may be wrong. The CDR3 has 14 residues. Germline CDR1 and CDR2: SGHTA and FQGNSA. The CDR3 loop reads CASSLGRGAYEQYF. CDR3 in DNA: TGTGCCAGCAGCTTAGGGCGGGGGGCGTACGAGCAGTACTTC.

The genes are TRBV11-3 and TRBJ2-1, with a tentative D call TRBD2 (6 bases). Germline CDR1 and CDR2: SGHNT and YENEEA. CDR3 size: 15 residues. V lost 3 bases and J 9 bases, leaving 18 bases between the germline ends. In nucleotides, the CDR3 is TGTGCCAGCAGCTTCGGCGGATCTAGCGACGGTGAGCAGTTCTTC. Translating it yields CASSFGGSSDGEQFF. The full variable domain, completed using reference TRBV11-3 and TRBJ2-1, is EAGVVQSPRYKIIEKKQPVAFWCNPISGHNTLYWYLQNLGQGPELLIRYENEEAVDDSQLPKDRFSAERLKGVDSTLKIQPAELGDSAVYLCASSFGGSSDGEQFFGPGTRLTVL.

V and J are TRBV4-2 and TRBJ2-3; D might be TRBD1 or TRBD2, each matching 6 bases. This CDR3 spans 16 amino acids. V lost 2 bases and J lost 5, with 17 bases in between. The germline V gene encodes CDR1 LGHNA and CDR2 YNFKEQ. CDR3 bases: TGTGCCAGCAGCCAAACGGGGGCAGGGGAGAAAGATACGCAGTATTTT. This translates into CASSQTGAGEKDTQYF.

V gene TRBV6-2 or TRBV6-3 combines with J gene TRBJ2-7, with 8 bases fitting TRBD2. V dropped 6 bases and J dropped 6; count of bases not matched to a gene: 4. CDR1 is MNHEY, CDR2 SVGEGT, per germline. The CDR3 contains 12 residues. CDR3 DNA: TGTGCCAGCAGGTTCCTAGCGGGCGAGCAGTACTTC. As protein: CASRFLAGEQYF.

This chain joins TRBV2 and TRBJ2-3; D possibly corresponds to TRBD2 (5 bases). This CDR3 region has 16 residues. Trimming left V 8 bases short and J 0 bases short, with 18 bases between. The germline V gene has CDR1 SNHLY and CDR2 FYNNEI. The CDR3 region has the DNA TGTGCCAGCCAGCCGGTCTGGGAGACAAGCACAGATACGCAGTATTTT. Amino acids: CASQPVWETSTDTQYF.

This rearrangement joins TRBV20-1 to TRBJ2-7, with 9 positions matching TRBD1. This CDR3 spans 13 amino acids. Germline lookup yields CDR1 DFQATT and CDR2 SNEGSKA (reference sequence). V was pared by 4 bases and J by 6 bases, with 7 bases of the junction left unmatched. The CDR3 spells CSATGTGYREQYF. The CDR3 coding sequence is TGCAGTGCTACCGGGACAGGGTACCGCGAGCAGTACTTC.

This clonotype was recorded a few times. V gene TRBV11-2 combines with J gene TRBJ1-2; D is perhaps TRBD1 (6 bases). This CDR3 contains 14 residues. The V end was cut by 4 bases, the J end by 0 bases, with 9 bases between. Germline CDR1 and CDR2: SGHAT and FQNNGV. Here the CDR3 reads CASSSDRSNYGYTF. The CDR3 nucleotides are TGTGCCAGCAGCTCGGACAGATCTAACTATGGCTACACCTTC.

The V and J genes are TRBV7-9 and TRBJ2-5; no clear D. The V gene's germline CDR1 is SEHNR and CDR2 FQNEAQ (reference sequence). This CDR3 is built from 11 residues. The germline V and J ends were trimmed by 5 bases and 9 bases, with 10 bases remaining between them. Here the CDR3 reads CASSPGRAQYF. The CDR3 DNA reads TGTGCCAGCAGCCCCGGACGAGCCCAGTACTTC.

With regard to this clonotype: At one boundary the junction diverges from the germline segment, which might be a read error. V gene TRBV10-3 combines with J gene TRBJ2-7; D gene ambiguous. The length of the CDR3 is 11 residues. Germline loops: CDR1 ENHRY, CDR2 SYGVKD. CDR3 nucleotide sequence: TGTGCCATCAGTGGAATATACGGGCAGTACTTC. Translating gives CAISGIYGQYF.

The rearrangement uses TRBV25-1 and TRBJ1-1; perhaps TRBD1 as D (6 bases). This CDR3 is 13 amino acids long. From germline, CDR1 is MGHDK and CDR2 SYGVNS. Deletions cut 3 bases from V and 8 bases from J, with 13 bases between. CDR3 nucleotide sequence: TGTGCCAGCAGTGACCCTGGACAGTTGGAAGCTTTCTTT. Protein: CASSDPGQLEAFF.

The chain combines TRBV4-3 with TRBJ1-2, with D unclear. Trimming removed 4 bases at V and 3 bases at J, with 15 bases between. The CDR3 spans 15 residues. Germline V CDR1 and CDR2: LGHNA, YSLEER. CDR3 region: CASSRKDWADYGYTF. The DNA for the CDR3 is TGCGCCAGCAGCCGTAAGGACTGGGCGGACTATGGCTACACCTTC.

DNA for the CDR3: TGTGCCAGCAGTCCCTACAGGGGTGGAGAGACCCAGTACTTC. This encodes CASSPYRGGETQYF. The J gene is TRBJ2-5, the V gene TRBV28, with 7 nucleotides matching TRBD1. CDR3 size: 14 residues. V was clipped by 5 bases and J by 4 bases; unmatched bases: 7. Per the germline V gene, CDR1 is MDHEN and CDR2 is SYDVKM.